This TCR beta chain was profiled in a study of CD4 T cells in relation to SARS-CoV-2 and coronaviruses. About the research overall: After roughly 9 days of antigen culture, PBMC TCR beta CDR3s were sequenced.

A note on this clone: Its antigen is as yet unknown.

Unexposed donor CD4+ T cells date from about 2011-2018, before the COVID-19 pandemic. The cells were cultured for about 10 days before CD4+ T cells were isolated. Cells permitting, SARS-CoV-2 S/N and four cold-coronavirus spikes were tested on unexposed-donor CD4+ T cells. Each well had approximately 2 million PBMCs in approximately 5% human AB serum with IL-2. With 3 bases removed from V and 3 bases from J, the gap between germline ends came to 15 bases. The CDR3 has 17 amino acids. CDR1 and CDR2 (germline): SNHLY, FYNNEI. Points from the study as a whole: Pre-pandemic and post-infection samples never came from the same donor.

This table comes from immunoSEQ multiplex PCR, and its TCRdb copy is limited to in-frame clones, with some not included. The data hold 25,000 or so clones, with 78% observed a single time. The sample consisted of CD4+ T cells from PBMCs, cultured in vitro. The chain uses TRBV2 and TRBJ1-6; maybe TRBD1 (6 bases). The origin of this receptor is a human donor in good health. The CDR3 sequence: CASSDGGATDYNSPLHF. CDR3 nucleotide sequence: TGTGCCAGCAGTGATGGGGGGGCGACAGACTATAATTCACCCCTCCACTTT.